This T cell receptor (beta chain) came from a study of OX40 agonist ivuxolimab in advanced cancers. Patients were excluded for autoimmune disease history or systemic immunosuppression. V lost 8 bases and J 1 base, leaving 17 bases between the germline ends. Germline assignment: CDR1 SNHLY and CDR2 FYNNEI. The CDR3 loop spans 15 amino acids. Sequencing used immunoSEQ multiplex PCR; TCRdb keeps in-frame clones, though not all of them. The sample lists around 30,000 clones; approximately 86% were seen once. V gene TRBV2 combines with J gene TRBJ2-5; maybe TRBD1 (7 bases). The TCR was taken from an adult with an advanced solid tumor such as melanoma, head and neck, liver or kidney cancer. The sequencing here drew on CD4+ or CD8+ T cells sorted from blood, taken in a trial of the OX40 agonist ivuxolimab. The CDR3 region has the DNA TGTGCCAGCGCCCAGGGGGGTAACACCCAAGAGACCCAGTACTTC. Protein product: CASAQGGNTQETQYF.